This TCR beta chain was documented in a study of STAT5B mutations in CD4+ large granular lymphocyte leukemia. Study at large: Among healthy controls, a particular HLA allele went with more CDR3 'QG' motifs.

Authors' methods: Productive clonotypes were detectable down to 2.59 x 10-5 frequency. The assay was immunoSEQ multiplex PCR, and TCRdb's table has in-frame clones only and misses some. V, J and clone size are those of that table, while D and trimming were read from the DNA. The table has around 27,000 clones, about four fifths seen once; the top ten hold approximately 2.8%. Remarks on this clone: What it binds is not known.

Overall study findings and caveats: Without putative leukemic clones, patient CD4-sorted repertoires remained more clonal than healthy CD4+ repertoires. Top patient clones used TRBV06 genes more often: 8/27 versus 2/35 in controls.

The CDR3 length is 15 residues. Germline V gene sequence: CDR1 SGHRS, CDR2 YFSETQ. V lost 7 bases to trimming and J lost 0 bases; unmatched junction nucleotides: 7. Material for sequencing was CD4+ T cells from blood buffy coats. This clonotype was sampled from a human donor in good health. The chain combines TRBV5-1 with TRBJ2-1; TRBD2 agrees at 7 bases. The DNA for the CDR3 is TGCGCCAGCTTCCGAACGGGGGGCTCCTACAATGAGCAGTTCTTC. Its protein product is CASFRTGGSYNEQFF.